The 15 T cell receptor beta chains presented below share a single source sample, sequenced in a study of T cell responses to AZD1222 COVID-19 vaccine. Assay used: immunoSEQ multiplex PCR; TCRdb lists only in-frame clones, some missing. Of around 130,000 clones in the sample, just under 95% were seen once. The material sequenced was peripheral blood, taken 28 days after the second AZD1222 dose. The receptors come from an adult who received the AZD1222 COVID-19 vaccine.

The chain joins TRBV5-8 to TRBJ1-2, with TRBD1 matching 12 bases. The germline CDR1 and CDR2 sequences are SGHTS and YDEGEE. This CDR3 is 18 amino acids long. The trim removed 4 bases at V and 4 bases at J, leaving 14 bases unmatched. As DNA, the CDR3 is TGTGCCAGCAGCATGTTTGGCGGGACAGGGGGCGCGTCCTATGGCTACACCTTC. Protein sequence: CASSMFGGTGGASYGYTF.

The chain has TRBV28 and TRBJ2-7; D gene unclear. The germline V gene has CDR1 MDHEN and CDR2 SYDVKM. Trimming left V 7 bases short and J 2 bases short, with 12 bases between. This CDR3 is 13 amino acids long. The CDR3 DNA sequence: TGTGCCAGCATCAACGGAGCTACCTACGAGCAGTACTTC. Translated: CASINGATYEQYF.

V and J are TRBV2 and TRBJ1-2; a weak D match, TRBD1 (6 bases). In germline, CDR1 is SNHLY, CDR2 FYNNEI. CDR3 size: 13 residues. V was clipped by 7 bases and J by 5 bases, with 14 bases between them. This CDR3 reads CASTSDRPYGYTF. CDR3 sequence (DNA): TGTGCCAGCACCTCCGACAGGCCGTATGGCTACACCTTC.

The chain has TRBV28 and TRBJ1-5; maybe TRBD1 (6 bases). CDR1 is MDHEN and CDR2 is SYDVKM in the germline V gene. The CDR3 has 16 residues. Trimming cost V 10 bases and J 3 bases, with 22 bases left between them. The CDR3 nucleotides read TGTGCCACCCATCCCACACCGGGGGCCCCCAATCAGCCCCAGCATTTT. Translation gives CATHPTPGAPNQPQHF.

This sequence joins TRBV7-2 and TRBJ2-1, with a possible D match to TRBD1 (6 bases). The CDR3 runs to 15 residues. V was cut by 2 bases and J by 6 bases, with 14 bases left in between. Germline V gene sequence: CDR1 SGHTA, CDR2 FQGNSA. The CDR3 reads CASSLIGGWGNEQFF. In nucleotides, the CDR3 is TGTGCCAGCAGCTTAATAGGGGGTTGGGGCAATGAGCAGTTCTTC.

This clone was recorded only once. The genes are TRBV3-1 (or the pseudogene TRBV3-2) and TRBJ1-2, with 11 bases fitting TRBD1. The CDR3 sequence is 15 residues long. With 4 bases clipped from V and 2 bases from J, the junction kept 3 bases outside the gene matches. Germline V gene data show CDR1 as LGHDT and CDR2 as YNNKEL (reference sequence). The CDR3 DNA reads as TGTGCCAGCAGCCTACGGGACAGGGGGAACTATGGCTACACCTTC. Amino acid sequence: CASSLRDRGNYGYTF.

This chain connects TRBV7-2 to TRBJ1-5; D is unclear. There are 15 residues in the CDR3. Germline V gene sequence: CDR1 SGHTA, CDR2 FQGNSA. With 2 bases removed from V and 6 bases from J, the gap between germline ends came to 14 bases. The CDR3: CASSLNEVDGQPQHF. CDR3 sequence (DNA): TGTGCCAGCAGCTTAAACGAGGTGGACGGTCAGCCCCAGCATTTT. The full variable domain, its missing parts supplied by reference TRBV7-2 and TRBJ1-5, is GAGVSQSPSNKVTEKGKDVELRCDPISGHTALYWYRQSLGQGLEFLIYFQGNSAPDKSGLPSDRFSAERTGGSVSTLTIQRTQQEDSAVYLCASSLNEVDGQPQHFGDGTRLSIL.

The V gene is TRBV10-3, the J gene TRBJ1-2, with a possible D match to TRBD1 (5 bases). CDR1 is ENHRY and CDR2 is SYGVKD in the germline V gene. V dropped 3 bases and J dropped 8 bases, with 13 bases sitting between them. The CDR3 has 13 amino acids. The DNA for the CDR3 is TGTGCCATCAGTGAAGGGCAGGGTGACGGCTACACCTTC. It encodes CAISEGQGDGYTF.

The chain couples TRBV5-6 to TRBJ1-1; D is perhaps TRBD1 (6 bases). The germline V gene has CDR1 SGHDT and CDR2 YYEEEE. This CDR3 is built from 14 residues. Between the trimmed V and J ends, which lost 0 bases and 2 bases, there was a span of 8 bases. The DNA of the CDR3 is TGTGCCAGCAGCTTGGCCAGGGGAAACACTGAAGCTTTCTTT. Translated: CASSLARGNTEAFF.

The V and J genes are TRBV11-3 and TRBJ2-5; 10 nucleotides align to TRBD1. Trimming at V came to 5 bases and at J to 2 bases, leaving 5 bases not matched to a gene. The CDR3 runs to 15 residues. Germline CDR1 is SGHNT and CDR2 is YENEEA. This CDR3 is CASSDRDRGQETQYF. The CDR3 DNA reads TGTGCCAGCAGCGACCGGGACAGGGGACAAGAGACCCAGTACTTC.

In its sample, this clone was seen once. The genes are TRBV19 and TRBJ1-2; D not certain. The V and J ends lost 4 bases and 4 bases respectively, with 10 bases between them. The CDR3 length is 13 residues. Looked up from germline, CDR1 is LNHDA and CDR2 is SQIVND (reference sequence). CDR3 sequence: CASSNGVPYGYTF. DNA of the CDR3: TGTGCCAGTAGTAATGGGGTCCCCTATGGCTACACCTTC.

The chain joins TRBV6-2 or TRBV6-3 to TRBJ1-2; D unclear. Germline assignment: CDR1 MNHEY and CDR2 SVGEGT. V lost 6 bases and J lost 4, with 18 bases in between. The CDR3 loop spans 15 amino acids. Here the CDR3 reads CASSSRRTSIYGYTF. CDR3 nucleotide sequence: TGTGCCAGCAGCTCACGACGGACCTCTATCTATGGCTACACCTTC.

CDR3 sequence: CASSGRGGNSPLHF. CDR3 in DNA: TGTGCCAGCAGTGGTCGGGGGGGAAATTCACCCCTCCACTTT. The genes are TRBV2 and TRBJ1-6; D perhaps matches TRBD1 (5 bases). Trimming took 4 bases from V and 7 from J, leaving 11 bases between them. CDR1 and CDR2 from the germline V gene are SNHLY and FYNNEI. This CDR3 is 14 amino acids long.

This chain uses TRBV27 with TRBJ2-5; 7 bases are shared with TRBD1. The germline gives CDR1 MNHEY, CDR2 SMNVEV (reference sequence). The V segment lost 4 bases and the J segment 2 bases; nucleotides outside the gene matches: 13. There are 17 residues in the CDR3. CDR3 sequence (DNA): TGTGCCAGCAGTTCCACCCGGAAGGGGGCCCTGCAAGAGACCCAGTACTTC. Translation: CASSSTRKGALQETQYF.

CDR3 in DNA: TGTGCCAGCAGCCAAGAGGAGGGGTATTCACCCCTCCACTTT. Translating gives CASSQEEGYSPLHF. This sequence joins TRBV14 and TRBJ1-6, with D possibly TRBD1 on 5 matching bases. This CDR3 contains 14 residues. Germline CDR1 SGHDN, CDR2 FVKESK. Trimming cost V 0 bases and J 8 bases, with 8 bases left between them.